Sequencing of this T cell receptor (beta chain) was carried out in a study of T cell responses to AZD1222 COVID-19 vaccine. The assay was immunoSEQ multiplex PCR, and TCRdb's table has in-frame clones only and misses some. This sample has about 89,000 clones, with around 91% found just once. Study-level results: Variant regions that are unmutated are reportedly the target of nearly half of spike-specific TCRs. Females outnumbered males among donors, who were mostly white British; clonal diversity was possibly underestimated.

About this clone: The antigen is not known.

The sequence came from an adult in good health. The material was peripheral blood, obtained on day 0 of MenACWY control vaccination.

DNA of the CDR3: TGTGCCAGCAGTCCCCCCCCCGGACAGACGAGCTCCTACGAGCAGTACTTC. This codes for CASSPPPGQTSSYEQYF. This sequence joins TRBV28 and TRBJ2-7, with D possibly being TRBD1 (6 bases). Germline CDR1 is MDHEN and CDR2 is SYDVKM. There are 17 residues in the CDR3. V shed 5 bases and J shed 0 bases, with 20 bases lying between them.